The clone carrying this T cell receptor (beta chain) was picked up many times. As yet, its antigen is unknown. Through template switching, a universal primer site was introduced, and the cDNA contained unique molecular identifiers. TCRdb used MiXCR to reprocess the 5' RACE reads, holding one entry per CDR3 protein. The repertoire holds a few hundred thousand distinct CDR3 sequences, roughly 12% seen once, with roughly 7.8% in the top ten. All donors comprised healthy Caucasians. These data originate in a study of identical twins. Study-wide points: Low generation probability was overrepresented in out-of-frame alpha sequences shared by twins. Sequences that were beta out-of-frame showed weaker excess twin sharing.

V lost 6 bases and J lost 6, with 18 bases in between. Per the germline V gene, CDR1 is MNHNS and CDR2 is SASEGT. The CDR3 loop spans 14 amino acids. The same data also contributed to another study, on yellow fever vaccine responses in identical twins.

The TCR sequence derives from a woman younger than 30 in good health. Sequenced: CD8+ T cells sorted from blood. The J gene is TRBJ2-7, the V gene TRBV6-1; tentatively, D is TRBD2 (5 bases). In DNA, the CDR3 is TGTGCCAGCAGCCTTGACGGATTAGCGAGCGAGCAGTACTTC. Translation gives CASSLDGLASEQYF.